The 25 T cell receptor beta chains below come from one sample, sequenced in a study of T cell responses to AZD1222 COVID-19 vaccine. Assay: immunoSEQ multiplex PCR; the TCRdb copy retains only in-frame clones and omits some. The sample carries about 76,000 clones, about 88% recorded once. The sample consisted of peripheral blood, taken on day 0 of AZD1222 vaccination. The origin of the receptors is an adult in good health.

The rearrangement joins TRBV19 to TRBJ1-5; no reliable D call. Trimming pared 3 bases from V and 7 bases from J, leaving 7 bases between. In germline, CDR1 is LNHDA, CDR2 SQIVND (reference sequence). This CDR3 is built from 12 residues. This CDR3 is CASSIQSQPQHF. CDR3 in DNA: TGTGCCAGTAGTATCCAGAGCCAGCCCCAGCATTTT.

CDR3: CASSLGIGQPKETQYF. The CDR3 coding sequence is TGCGCCAGCAGCTTGGGAATCGGACAACCCAAAGAGACCCAGTACTTC. The rearrangement joins TRBV5-1 to TRBJ2-5; maybe TRBD1 (5 bases). V gave up 0 bases and J gave up 3 bases, with 15 bases separating them. The CDR3 extends over 16 amino acids. The germline CDR1 and CDR2 sequences are SGHRS and YFSETQ.

The chain couples TRBV4-2 to TRBJ2-3, with D possibly matching TRBD2 (6 bases). The CDR3 length is 16 residues. V lost 0 bases and J 2 bases, leaving 12 bases between the germline ends. From germline, CDR1 is LGHNA and CDR2 YNFKEQ. The CDR3 DNA follows: TGTGCCAGCAGCCAAGAAGAGGGCGGGAACACAGATACGCAGTATTTT. Translated, it gives CASSQEEGGNTDTQYF.

The V call is TRBV5-4, the J call TRBJ2-5, with D unresolved. The CDR3 sequence is 11 residues long. Germline V gene data show CDR1 as SGHNT and CDR2 as YYREEE (reference sequence). Trimming cost V 4 bases and J 2 bases, with 3 bases left between them. CDR3 region: CASSQQETQYF. CDR3 in DNA: TGTGCCAGCAGCCAGCAAGAGACCCAGTACTTC.

The chain joins TRBV5-5 to TRBJ2-7; D gene unclear. The germline V gene has CDR1 SGHKS and CDR2 YYEKEE (reference sequence). CDR3 length equals 14 residues. The V end lost 1 base, the J end lost 2 bases, and 10 bases lay between the germline ends. CDR3 in amino acids: CASSLSGRAYEQYF. The CDR3 nucleotides read TGTGCCAGCAGCTTGTCTGGCCGCGCCTACGAGCAGTACTTC. The variable domain in full, with the rest retrieved from reference TRBV5-5 and TRBJ2-7, is DAGVTQSPTHLIKTRGQQVTLRCSPISGHKSVSWYQQVLGQGPQFIFQYYEKEERGRGNFPDRFSARQFPNYSSELNVNALLLGDSALYLCASSLSGRAYEQYFGPGTRLTVT.

This chain connects TRBV7-2 to TRBJ2-7; D not certain. Germline-derived CDR1 and CDR2 are SGHTA and FQGNSA. CDR3 length: 15 residues. V lost 1 base and J 4 bases, leaving 14 bases between the germline ends. CDR3 sequence (DNA): TGTGCCAGCAGCTTAGACTCGGGCGCAATATACGAGCAGTACTTC. Protein sequence: CASSLDSGAIYEQYF.

The rearrangement links TRBV5-4 to TRBJ1-2; 11 bases agree with TRBD1. Germline V gene sequence: CDR1 SGHNT, CDR2 YYREEE (reference sequence). The CDR3 loop spans 16 amino acids. V dropped 2 bases and J dropped 0; count of bases not matched to a gene: 3. CDR3 residues: CASSLGQGASNYGYTF. Here the CDR3 DNA reads TGTGCCAGCAGCTTAGGACAGGGGGCCTCTAACTATGGCTACACCTTC.

This chain joins TRBV3-1 (or the pseudogene TRBV3-2) and TRBJ2-7; 8 nucleotides match TRBD1. Trimming cost V 4 bases and J 3 bases; bases outside gene matches: 2. Germline-derived CDR1 and CDR2 are LGHDT and YNNKEL (reference sequence). The CDR3 runs 13 residues. The CDR3: CASSPGQGYEQYF. The DNA for the CDR3 is TGTGCCAGCAGCCCCGGACAGGGCTACGAGCAGTACTTC.

The chain combines TRBV28 with TRBJ2-7, with D possibly being TRBD1 (5 bases). The CDR3 has 14 residues. Germline values: CDR1 MDHEN, CDR2 SYDVKM. The ends were cut back, 2 bases at V and 5 bases at J, with 13 bases in the middle. The CDR3 nucleotides read TGTGCCAGCAGTTTAGGCGGCAGGGCTGACGAGCAGTACGTC. Translating it yields CASSLGGRADEQYV.

The chain employs TRBV3-1 (or the pseudogene TRBV3-2) and TRBJ2-3, with 9 bases aligning to TRBD1. The CDR3 totals 16 residues. Per germline, CDR1 LGHDT and CDR2 YNNKEL (reference sequence). Unmatched junction bases numbered 5, after V lost 3 bases and J lost 1 base. The CDR3 nucleotides read TGTGCCAGCAGCCAGACTAGGACAGGGGGCACAGATACGCAGTATTTT. Protein product: CASSQTRTGGTDTQYF.

DNA for the CDR3: TGTGCCAGCAGCGCCGGGGCGGGAGTAACCGATACGCAGTATTTT. It translates to CASSAGAGVTDTQYF. The chain carries TRBV7-9 and TRBJ2-3, with 7 nucleotides matching TRBD2. Trimming cost V 5 bases and J 6 bases; bases outside gene matches: 11. CDR3 length equals 15 residues. Germline CDR1 SEHNR, CDR2 FQNEAQ (reference sequence). Looking up the rest from reference TRBV7-9 and TRBJ2-3 gives the full variable domain: DTGVSQNPRHKITKRGQNVTFRCDPISEHNRLYWYRQTLGQGPEFLTYFQNEAQLEKSRLLSDRFSAERPKGSFSTLEIQRTEQGDSAMYLCASSAGAGVTDTQYFGPGTRLTVL.

The chain is built from TRBV28 and TRBJ1-6, with D tentatively TRBD1 (5 bases). The V and J ends lost 8 bases and 14 bases respectively, with 13 bases between them. The CDR3 has 11 residues. From germline, CDR1 is MDHEN and CDR2 SYDVKM. CDR3 sequence reads: CASGGYSTLHF. DNA of the CDR3: TGTGCCAGCGGGGGGTACAGCACCCTCCACTTT.

The J gene is TRBJ2-5, the V gene TRBV28; D unresolved. Germline V gives CDR1 MDHEN, CDR2 SYDVKM. Trimming stripped 1 base from V and 3 bases from J, with 24 bases between. This CDR3 region has 19 residues. The CDR3: CASSLLNPSKLLPEETQYF. The CDR3 bases are TGTGCCAGCAGTTTATTGAATCCCTCGAAACTATTGCCTGAAGAGACCCAGTACTTC. Using reference TRBV28 and TRBJ2-5 for the parts outside the CDR3, the full variable domain is DVKVTQSSRYLVKRTGEKVFLECVQDMDHENMFWYRQDPGLGLRLIYFSYDVKMKEKGDIPEGYSVSREKKERFSLILESASTNQTSMYLCASSLLNPSKLLPEETQYFGPGTRLLVL.

The V gene is TRBV9, the J gene TRBJ2-2; 13 positions agree with TRBD2. CDR1 SGDLS and CDR2 YYNGEE come from the germline V gene. The trim removed 0 bases at V and 4 bases at J, leaving 9 bases unmatched. The CDR3 sequence is 19 residues long. CDR3 amino acids: CASSVDGTSGTAGTGELFF. CDR3 sequence (DNA): TGTGCCAGCAGCGTAGACGGGACTAGCGGGACCGCGGGCACCGGGGAGCTGTTTTTT.

The chain is built from TRBV3-1 (or the pseudogene TRBV3-2) and TRBJ1-2, with D perhaps TRBD1 (5 bases). The CDR3 is made up of 17 amino acids. Germline assignment: CDR1 LGHDT and CDR2 YNNKEL (reference sequence). Trimming removed 1 base from V and 4 bases from J, with 19 bases in between. The CDR3 loop reads CASSQGFQREGIYGYTF. The CDR3 DNA sequence: TGTGCCAGCAGCCAAGGGTTTCAGAGGGAGGGGATCTATGGCTACACCTTC.

The genes are TRBV19 and TRBJ2-3; tentatively, D is TRBD1 (5 bases). CDR1 and CDR2 from the germline V gene are LNHDA and SQIVND (reference sequence). This CDR3 region has 13 residues. Trimming took 5 bases from V and 6 from J, leaving 12 bases between them. The CDR3 spells CASSWGPRDTQYF. DNA of the CDR3: TGTGCCAGTAGTTGGGGCCCTAGGGATACGCAGTATTTT.

The chain is built from TRBV28 and TRBJ2-3; 8 bases match TRBD1. The CDR3 totals 13 residues. Per germline, CDR1 MDHEN and CDR2 SYDVKM. V shed 10 bases, J shed 4 bases, and the junction held 7 bases outside the gene matches. The CDR3 nucleotides read TGTGCCACTTCAGGACAGGGCCCAGATACGCAGTATTTT. Amino acid sequence: CATSGQGPDTQYF.

The V gene is TRBV5-4, the J gene TRBJ2-1; 7 nucleotides line up with TRBD2. J gave up 2 bases and V 4 bases, and 9 bases lay outside the gene matches. The CDR3 consists of 16 residues. CDR1 and CDR2 from the germline V gene are SGHNT and YYREEE (reference sequence). The CDR3 coding sequence is TGTGCCAGCAGCCCGGGGGGAGTGGAGACCTACAATGAGCAGTTCTTC. Translating it yields CASSPGGVETYNEQFF.

The rearrangement joins TRBV5-4 to TRBJ1-6; 7 bases are shared with TRBD1. Germline V gives CDR1 SGHNT, CDR2 YYREEE (reference sequence). J lost 7 bases, V lost 4 bases, and 14 bases had no gene match. The CDR3 loop spans 17 amino acids. This chain's CDR3 is CASSKGQAASINSPLHF. CDR3 nucleotide sequence: TGTGCCAGCAGCAAAGGACAGGCCGCTTCCATAAATTCACCCCTCCACTTT. Complete variable domain (other parts from reference TRBV5-4 and TRBJ1-6): ETGVTQSPTHLIKTRGQQVTLRCSSQSGHNTVSWYQQALGQGPQFIFQYYREEENGRGNFPPRFSGLQFPNYSSELNVNALELDDSALYLCASSKGQAASINSPLHFGNGTRLTVT.

The rearrangement uses TRBV5-1 and TRBJ2-3; 7 positions match TRBD1. Germline V gives CDR1 SGHRS, CDR2 YFSETQ. This CDR3 has 15 amino acids. The V gene end was trimmed by 1 base and the J gene end by 5 bases; junction bases not matched to a gene: 7. This CDR3 is CASSLSKGAGDTQYF. Here the CDR3 DNA reads TGCGCCAGCAGCTTGAGTAAGGGGGCCGGAGATACGCAGTATTTT.

This chain joins TRBV15 and TRBJ1-1; D is unresolved. Per germline, CDR1 LNHNV and CDR2 YYDKDF (reference sequence). The CDR3 is 17 residues long. Between the trimmed V and J ends, which lost 0 bases and 3 bases, there was a span of 17 bases. CDR3 DNA sequence: TGTGCCACCAGCAGAGATCGTTCGGGCAGTAGTGACACTGAAGCTTTCTTT. Its translation is CATSRDRSGSSDTEAFF.

This sequence joins TRBV6-1 and TRBJ2-7; TRBD2 matches at 8 bases. V dropped 2 bases and J dropped 4; count of bases not matched to a gene: 10. CDR1 and CDR2 from the germline V gene are MNHNS and SASEGT. CDR3 length equals 16 residues. This CDR3 reads CASSEYPAGVGYEQYF. CDR3 in DNA: TGTGCCAGCAGTGAATATCCAGCGGGAGTAGGATACGAGCAGTACTTC.

This chain connects TRBV9 to TRBJ2-3; the D is unclear. Trimming removed 4 bases from V and 3 bases from J, with 6 bases in between. Per the germline V gene, CDR1 is SGDLS and CDR2 is YYNGEE. This CDR3 spans 12 amino acids. CDR3 residues: CASSPMTDTQYF. CDR3 in DNA: TGTGCCAGCAGCCCCATGACAGATACGCAGTATTTT.

V gene TRBV2 combines with J gene TRBJ2-5; D could derive from TRBD1 or TRBD2 (5 bases each). CDR3 size: 12 residues. The V end lost 6 bases, the J end lost 5 bases, and 10 bases lay between the germline ends. Germline values: CDR1 SNHLY, CDR2 FYNNEI. The CDR3 DNA reads as TGTGCCAGCAGGGGGGTCTCTGAGACCCAGTACTTC. This gives the protein CASRGVSETQYF.

V is TRBV6-5 and J is TRBJ1-1; TRBD1 aligns across 7 bases. Germline CDR1 and CDR2: MNHEY and SVGAGI. The CDR3 is made up of 15 amino acids. After removal of 7 bases from V and 3 bases from J, the junction contained 11 bases not matched to a gene. The CDR3 DNA follows: TGTGCCAGCACCCCGGGACAGATACTCTACACTGAAGCTTTCTTT. Protein: CASTPGQILYTEAFF.